A selection of T cell receptor beta chains follows, all from one sample in a study of sequential checkpoint blockade in melanoma. Here immunoSEQ multiplex PCR was the method, and the copy in TCRdb shows in-frame clones only, minus some. The sample includes 1,000 to 1,500 clones, over 60% seen only once; the top ten take approximately 50%. The sequencing used CD8+ T cells sorted from blood (inferred from file names), collected from a patient given nivolumab and ipilimumab in sequence. These receptors originate from a human donor with melanoma. Both conserved end residues are part of each CDR3. The order of the fields is D gene, V gene, J gene, clone size, CDR3 protein, CDR3 DNA. A D gene is named only where the DNA matches it firmly. A clone size is listed for some rows: how often the clone was seen (once, few, many), or a class if it is expanded.

>TRBD2|TRBV7-9|TRBJ2-7|.
CASVFSGRADSYEQYF
TGTGCCAGCGTTTTTAGCGGGAGGGCCGATTCCTACGAGCAGTACTTC
>.|TRBV7-2|TRBJ2-7|.
CASSSRAHAGEQYF
TGTGCCAGCAGTTCCCGGGCCCACGCGGGCGAGCAGTACTTC
>TRBD1|TRBV15|TRBJ2-5|.
CATAGGETQYF
TGTGCCACCGCAGGGGGAGAGACCCAGTACTTC
>.|TRBV7-8|TRBJ2-7|few
CASSLVQGGEQYF
TGTGCCAGCAGCTTAGTACAGGGTGGCGAGCAGTACTTC
>TRBD1|TRBV5-1|TRBJ2-7|medium-sized
CASSPRGNYYEQYF
TGCGCCAGCAGCCCCAGGGGGAACTACTACGAGCAGTACTTC
>TRBD1|TRBV7-3|TRBJ1-4|.
CASSLTPPDRVGTEKLFF
TGTGCCAGCAGCTTAACCCCCCCCGACAGGGTCGGAACTGAAAAACTGTTTTTT
>TRBD2|TRBV7-8|TRBJ2-7|.
CASSLISSGRLTYEQYF
TGTGCCAGCAGCTTAATCTCCAGCGGGAGACTGACCTACGAGCAGTACTTC
>TRBD1|TRBV19|TRBJ1-1|.
CASSKGQGTTEAFF
TGTGCCAGTAGTAAGGGACAGGGGACCACTGAAGCTTTCTTT
>TRBD2|TRBV28|TRBJ2-7|.
CASSLFGGGTYEQYF
TGTGCCAGCAGTTTATTCGGGGGGGGAACCTACGAGCAGTACTTC
>.|TRBV27|TRBJ2-7|.
CASSSGPFYEQYF
TGTGCCAGCAGTTCGGGTCCCTTCTACGAGCAGTACTTC
>.|TRBV19|TRBJ1-1|.
CASRDYGSENTEAFF
TGTGCCAGTAGAGACTACGGGAGTGAGAACACTGAAGCTTTCTTT
>.|TRBV30|TRBJ2-1|.
CGYSTYNEQFF
TGTGGGTACAGTACCTACAATGAGCAGTTCTTC
>.|TRBV13|TRBJ1-1|.
CASSSQTGITEAFF
TGTGCCAGCAGCTCCCAGACGGGTATCACTGAAGCTTTCTTT
>.|TRBV14|TRBJ1-5|few
CASSQGASQPQHF
TGTGCCAGCAGCCAGGGGGCAAGTCAGCCCCAGCATTTT
>TRBD1|TRBV7-6|TRBJ1-1|.
CASSLADRAEPEAFF
TGTGCCAGCAGCTTGGCGGACAGGGCCGAACCTGAAGCTTTCTTT
>.|TRBV27|TRBJ1-2|.
CASSLSILEDGYTF
TGTGCCAGCAGTTTATCGATTCTGGAGGATGGCTACACCTTC
>.|TRBV10-1|TRBJ2-7|once
CASSEPGEFEQYF
TGCGCCAGCAGTGAGCCGGGGGAGTTCGAGCAGTACTTC
>TRBD2|TRBV15|TRBJ2-1|few
CATSRTSGRDEQFF
TGTGCCACCAGCAGAACTAGCGGGAGGGATGAGCAGTTCTTC
>.|TRBV7-9|TRBJ2-1|.
CASSPSASSSYNEQFF
TGTGCCAGCAGCCCTAGCGCCTCGAGCTCCTACAATGAGCAGTTCTTC
>.|TRBV19|TRBJ2-1|.
CASSIRILDEQFF
TGTGCCAGTAGTATTAGAATTTTGGATGAGCAGTTCTTC
>TRBD2|TRBV28|TRBJ2-7|.
CASSFTGGGWEQYF
TGTGCCAGCAGTTTCACCGGGGGGGGTTGGGAGCAGTACTTC
>TRBD2|TRBV28|TRBJ2-7|.
CASSLELAGGKLYEQYF
TGTGCCAGCAGTTTAGAACTAGCGGGAGGGAAGTTATACGAGCAGTACTTC
>.|TRBV7-6|TRBJ2-7|few
CASSFGTGTYEQYF
TGTGCCAGCAGCTTTGGGACTGGCACCTACGAGCAGTACTTC
>TRBD2|TRBV7-7|TRBJ2-7|.
CASSLLAGSEQYF
TGTGCTAGCAGCCTACTAGCGGGGAGCGAGCAGTACTTC
>.|TRBV27|TRBJ1-2|.
CASSPRQLNYGYTF
TGTGCCAGCAGTCCCCGACAGCTTAACTATGGCTACACCTTC
>TRBD2|TRBV4-2|TRBJ2-2|.
CASSHPDGGVFANTGELFF
TGTGCCAGCAGCCACCCCGATGGGGGGGTCTTCGCGAACACCGGGGAGCTGTTTTTT
>.|TRBV7-8|TRBJ2-7|once
CASSLLDEGEQYF
TGTGCCAGCAGCTTACTAGATGAAGGCGAGCAGTACTTC
>TRBD1|TRBV28|TRBJ2-7|large
CASSLGGQGYEQYF
TGTGCCAGCAGTTTAGGGGGACAGGGCTACGAGCAGTACTTC